This T cell receptor (beta chain) is drawn from a study of shared clonotypes between healthy human individuals. Overall study findings and caveats: Among donors, the sharing of clonotypes was expected to be influenced by sequencing depth. Generation probabilities of non-shared clonotypes were lower (relative to those shared by all four donors).

On this clone itself: Its target is unknown.

The trim removed 4 bases at V and 4 bases at J, leaving 5 bases unmatched. Germline CDR1 LGHNA, CDR2 YSLEER. The length of the CDR3 is 14 residues. Original processing methods: From ImmunoSEQ came sequences covering only the junction and carrying no quality scores, so filtering differed. Produced via immunoSEQ multiplex PCR; TCRdb's table is partial and in-frame only. V and J calls and clone size are copied from that table; D and trimming were computed from the DNA. The sample shows 2,500,000 or so clones, around 90% of them seen only once. The chain recombines TRBV4-3 with TRBJ1-1; the match to TRBD1 covers 8 bases. The specimen sequenced was naive CD4+ T cells sorted from blood. The subset here: CD45RA+ positively selected. The receptor was isolated from a man aged 18 to 35 in good health. The CDR3 spells CASSRLTGATEAFF. The CDR3 coding sequence is TGCGCCAGCAGCCGGCTGACAGGGGCCACTGAAGCTTTCTTT.